The 19 T cell receptor beta chains listed next were all sequenced from one sample in a study of cytomegalovirus exposure and HLA in healthy donors. PCR amplification relied on 60 Vbeta primers (plus 13 Jbeta primers). Assay: immunoSEQ multiplex PCR; the TCRdb copy retains only in-frame clones and omits some. Counted here are under 200,000 clones, approximately 80% occurring once; the ten biggest clones make up 14%. The sequencing sample was made of PBMCs. These receptors were collected from a woman younger than 45 in good health and CMV-seropositive.

V usage is TRBV15 and J usage is TRBJ1-4; 7 bases line up with TRBD1. The germline CDR1 and CDR2 sequences are LNHNV and YYDKDF (reference sequence). Losses at the gene ends were 1 base for V and 8 bases for J; bases not matched to a gene: 4. The CDR3 consists of 14 residues. The CDR3 spells CATSRGQGEEKLFF. The CDR3 DNA is TGTGCCACCAGCAGAGGGCAGGGGGAGGAAAAACTGTTTTTT. Full variable domain (rest looked up from reference TRBV15 and TRBJ1-4): DAMVIQNPRYQVTQFGKPVTLSCSQTLNHNVMYWYQQKSSQAPKLLFHYYDKDFNNEADTPDNFQSRRPNTSFCFLDIRSPGLGDTAMYLCATSRGQGEEKLFFGSGTQLSVL.

This chain links TRBV6-5 with TRBJ2-3; 8 nucleotides align to TRBD2. With 2 bases clipped from V and 3 bases from J, the junction kept 4 bases outside the gene matches. The CDR3 is made up of 15 amino acids. Per germline, CDR1 MNHEY and CDR2 SVGAGI. CDR3 loop: CASSYRTSWTDTQYF. CDR3 in DNA: TGTGCCAGCAGTTACCGGACTAGCTGGACAGATACGCAGTATTTT.

This chain connects TRBV6-6 to TRBJ2-7; no reliable D call. Germline CDR1 and CDR2: MNHNY and SVGAGI (reference sequence). The CDR3 loop spans 14 amino acids. V was clipped by 5 bases and J by 0 bases, with 11 bases between them. The CDR3 sequence: CASSELTFSYEQYF. For the CDR3, the DNA is TGTGCCAGCAGTGAGCTAACGTTCTCCTACGAGCAGTACTTC.

This sequence joins TRBV4-3 and TRBJ1-1; perhaps TRBD1 as D (6 bases). CDR1 is LGHNA and CDR2 is YSLEER in the germline V gene. This CDR3 is built from 16 residues. The V gene lost 0 bases and the J gene lost 0 bases, with 11 bases spanning the gap. This CDR3 is CASSQEWAGVNTEAFF. DNA for the CDR3: TGCGCCAGCAGCCAAGAGTGGGCAGGGGTGAACACTGAAGCTTTCTTT.

The chain recombines TRBV9 with TRBJ2-1, with TRBD1 matching 7 bases. CDR3 length: 16 residues. V was clipped by 2 bases and J by 0 bases; unmatched bases: 5. Germline V CDR1 and CDR2: SGDLS, YYNGEE. The CDR3, as DNA: TGTGCCAGCAGCGTCACAGGGGCCGGCTCCTACAATGAGCAGTTCTTC. Encoded protein: CASSVTGAGSYNEQFF.

This rearrangement joins TRBV30 to TRBJ1-6, with a tentative D call TRBD1 (6 bases). The CDR3 runs 15 residues. From germline, CDR1 is GTSNPN and CDR2 SVGIG (reference sequence). Trimming removed 0 bases at V and 7 bases at J, with 13 bases between. The CDR3 sequence: CAWSVRAGENSPLHF. CDR3 coding DNA: TGTGCCTGGAGTGTACGGGCAGGGGAAAATTCACCCCTCCACTTT.

In DNA form, the CDR3 reads TGTGCCAGCAGTTATTCGGGGGATGAAGAGACCCAGTACTTC. As protein: CASSYSGDEETQYF. The genes are TRBV6-6 and TRBJ2-5, with D possibly matching TRBD2 (6 bases). Germline V lookup: CDR1 MNHNY, CDR2 SVGAGI (reference sequence). The CDR3 runs to 14 residues. The V gene lost 3 bases and the J gene lost 3 bases, with 11 bases spanning the gap.

This clone was observed once. This chain connects TRBV9 to TRBJ2-7; a possible D gene is TRBD2 (6 bases). CDR1 is SGDLS, CDR2 YYNGEE, per germline. The CDR3 loop spans 15 amino acids. V was cut by 0 bases and J by 0 bases, with 10 bases left in between. In nucleotides, the CDR3 is TGTGCCAGCAGCGTAGCTGCCGGGGGCTCCTACGAGCAGTACTTC. Its protein is CASSVAAGGSYEQYF.

V is TRBV13 and J is TRBJ2-2; D is perhaps TRBD2 (5 bases). The CDR3 is 15 amino acids. Trimming removed 5 bases from V and 3 bases from J, with 13 bases in between. CDR1 is PRHDT, CDR2 FYEKMQ, per germline (reference sequence). The CDR3 region is CASSESQRYTGELFF. CDR3 DNA sequence: TGTGCCAGCAGCGAAAGCCAGCGGTACACCGGGGAGCTGTTTTTT. The full variable domain, with the rest looked up from reference TRBV13 and TRBJ2-2, is AAGVIQSPRHLIKEKRETATLKCYPIPRHDTVYWYQQGPGQDPQFLISFYEKMQSDKGSIPDRFSAQQFSDYHSELNMSSLELGDSALYFCASSESQRYTGELFFGEGSRLTVL.

The chain carries TRBV6-1 and TRBJ1-5, with TRBD1 as a possible D gene (5 bases). In germline, CDR1 is MNHNS, CDR2 SASEGT. Between the trimmed V and J ends, which lost 2 bases and 3 bases, there was a span of 14 bases. The CDR3 has 16 amino acids. CDR3 amino acids: CASSESWGTPNQPQHF. DNA of the CDR3: TGTGCCAGCAGTGAATCGTGGGGGACTCCCAATCAGCCCCAGCATTTT.

This clone was detected once. V gene TRBV9 combines with J gene TRBJ2-2; D might be TRBD2 (5 bases). CDR1 and CDR2 (germline): SGDLS, YYNGEE. The CDR3 loop spans 13 amino acids. V lost 6 bases, J lost 4 bases, and 10 bases lay in between. The CDR3 reads CASTGGSTGELFF. CDR3 sequence (DNA): TGTGCCAGCACCGGAGGTTCCACCGGGGAGCTGTTTTTT.

This clone was observed a handful of times. The chain employs TRBV9 and TRBJ2-1; the match to TRBD2 covers 11 bases. CDR3 length: 18 residues. Looked up from germline, CDR1 is SGDLS and CDR2 is YYNGEE. The V gene end was trimmed by 0 bases and the J gene end by 6 bases; junction bases not matched to a gene: 11. CDR3 nucleotides: TGTGCCAGCAGCGTAGAACTAGCGGGGGCCCGAGGCTCCAATGAGCAGTTCTTC. Amino acids: CASSVELAGARGSNEQFF.

The chain has TRBV5-4 and TRBJ2-3; TRBD2 matches at 7 bases. The CDR3 is made up of 16 amino acids. The J segment lost 6 bases and the V segment lost 3 bases, leaving 13 bases of the junction unmatched. Per germline, CDR1 SGHNT and CDR2 YYREEE (reference sequence). CDR3 amino acids: CASSSPKGGRVDTQYF. The CDR3 region has the DNA TGTGCCAGCAGCTCCCCCAAGGGAGGGCGTGTGGATACGCAGTATTTT. Using reference TRBV5-4 and TRBJ2-3 for the parts outside the CDR3, the full variable domain is ETGVTQSPTHLIKTRGQQVTLRCSSQSGHNTVSWYQQALGQGPQFIFQYYREEENGRGNFPPRFSGLQFPNYSSELNVNALELDDSALYLCASSSPKGGRVDTQYFGPGTRLTVL.

The rearrangement links TRBV18 to TRBJ1-2; D remains unclear. The germline CDR1 and CDR2 sequences are KGHSH and LQKENI. The CDR3 contains 15 residues. Between the trimmed V and J ends, which lost 5 bases and 5 bases, there was a span of 18 bases. The CDR3 bases are TGTGCCAGCTCATCTTCAGATGGAGGCACTTATGGCTACACCTTC. Its translation: CASSSSDGGTYGYTF.

The chain couples TRBV19 to TRBJ2-7; TRBD2 might be the D (5 bases). The CDR3 consists of 14 residues. Per the germline V gene, CDR1 is LNHDA and CDR2 is SQIVND (reference sequence). V was trimmed by 3 bases and J by 6 bases, leaving 15 bases between them. CDR3: CASSMTTGPVEQYF. For the CDR3, the DNA is TGTGCCAGTAGTATGACTACCGGACCGGTCGAGCAGTACTTC.

The chain couples TRBV2 to TRBJ2-2, with TRBD2 matching over 11 bases. The germline CDR1 and CDR2 sequences are SNHLY and FYNNEI. V dropped 4 bases and J dropped 7; count of bases not matched to a gene: 5. This CDR3 contains 15 residues. CDR3 amino acids: CASSGISGRGGELFF. The CDR3 DNA sequence: TGTGCCAGCAGTGGAATTAGCGGGAGGGGCGGGGAGCTGTTTTTT.

V is TRBV6-5 and J is TRBJ2-5, with D perhaps matching TRBD1 (6 bases). The CDR3 consists of 13 residues. The ends were cut back, 8 bases at V and 2 bases at J, with 12 bases in the middle. CDR1 and CDR2 from the germline V gene are MNHEY and SVGAGI. The CDR3 bases are TGTGCCAGCCAAGGACAGAATCAAGAGACCCAGTACTTC. It specifies CASQGQNQETQYF.

CDR3 in DNA: TGTGCCAGCAGCCAAGGGTCGGGAGATGGAGATACGCAGTATTTT. Protein product: CASSQGSGDGDTQYF. The chain links TRBV7-2 to TRBJ2-3; possibly TRBD2 for D (6 bases). Deletions cut 5 bases from V and 5 bases from J, with 17 bases between. This CDR3 has 15 residues. Germline lookup yields CDR1 SGHTA and CDR2 FQGNSA.

The chain employs TRBV19 and TRBJ2-3; 8 bases line up with TRBD1. CDR3 length: 13 residues. The V gene end was trimmed by 8 bases and the J gene end by 3 bases; junction bases not matched to a gene: 4. The germline V gene has CDR1 LNHDA and CDR2 SQIVND (reference sequence). The CDR3 is CASVDRGTDTQYF. CDR3 DNA sequence: TGTGCCAGTGTCGACAGGGGAACAGATACGCAGTATTTT.